This T cell receptor (beta chain) was recovered during a study of blood T cell repertoires in COVID-19. Across the study: COVID-19 samples collected from the United States, Italy and Spain covered acute and convalescent phases. Nucleic acid was either cDNA or gDNA, and it came from T cells, B-cell-depleted T cells, or PBMCs.

Original processing methods: Nucleated cell counts were estimated from reference gene primer amplification. TCRdb keeps only in-frame clones here, not all; method: immunoSEQ multiplex PCR. V, J and clone size were drawn from that table, and D and trimming were deduced from the DNA. Among roughly 47,000 clones, 80% to 90% were seen once, and the ten largest hold 8%. With 5 bases removed from V and 7 bases from J, the gap between germline ends came to 14 bases. The CDR3 extends over 14 amino acids. Germline CDR1 LNHDA, CDR2 SQIVND (reference sequence). The source is a man aged 45-65 years with acute or convalescent COVID-19. The chain carries TRBV19 and TRBJ1-4; tentatively, D is TRBD1 (6 bases). Sequenced sample: peripheral blood. In DNA, the CDR3 is TGTGCCAGTAGTGGGACACCAGAAAGTGAAAAACTGTTTTTT. This translates into CASSGTPESEKLFF.